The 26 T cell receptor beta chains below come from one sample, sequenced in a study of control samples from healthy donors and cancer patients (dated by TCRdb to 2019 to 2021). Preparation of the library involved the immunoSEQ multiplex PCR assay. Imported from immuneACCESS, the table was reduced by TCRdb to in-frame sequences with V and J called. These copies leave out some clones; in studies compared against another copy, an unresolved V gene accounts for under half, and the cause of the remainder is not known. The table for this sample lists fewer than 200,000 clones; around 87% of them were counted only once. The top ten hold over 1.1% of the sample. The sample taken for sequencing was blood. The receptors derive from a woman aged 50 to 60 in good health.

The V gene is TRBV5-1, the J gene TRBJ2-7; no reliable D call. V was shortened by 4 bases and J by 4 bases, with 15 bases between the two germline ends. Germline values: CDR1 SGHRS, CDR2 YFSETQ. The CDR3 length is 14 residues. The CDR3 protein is CASSPGRAPYEQYF. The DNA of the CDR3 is TGCGCCAGCAGCCCGGGCCGGGCCCCATACGAGCAGTACTTC.

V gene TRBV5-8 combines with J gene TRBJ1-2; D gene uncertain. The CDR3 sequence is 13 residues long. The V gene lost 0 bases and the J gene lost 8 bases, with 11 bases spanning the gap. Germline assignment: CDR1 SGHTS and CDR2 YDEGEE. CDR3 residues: CASSLVGVRGYTF. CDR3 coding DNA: TGTGCCAGCAGCTTGGTCGGCGTCCGGGGCTACACCTTC.

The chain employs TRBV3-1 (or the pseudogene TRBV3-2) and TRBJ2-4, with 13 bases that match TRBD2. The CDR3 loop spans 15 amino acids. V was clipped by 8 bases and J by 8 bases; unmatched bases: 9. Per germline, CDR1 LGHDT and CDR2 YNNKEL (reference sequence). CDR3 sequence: CASEPGLAGSDIQYF. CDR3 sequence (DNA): TGTGCCAGCGAACCGGGACTAGCGGGGTCGGACATTCAGTACTTC.

Here the CDR3 DNA reads TGTGCCAGCAGTCCGGGTCGCGGGGGACCCTACGAGCAGTACTTC. Amino acid sequence: CASSPGRGGPYEQYF. The J gene is TRBJ2-7, the V gene TRBV6-5; 7 nucleotides align to TRBD2. This CDR3 contains 15 residues. J was trimmed by 2 bases and V by 5 bases; bases with no gene match: 9. The germline CDR1 and CDR2 sequences are MNHEY and SVGAGI.

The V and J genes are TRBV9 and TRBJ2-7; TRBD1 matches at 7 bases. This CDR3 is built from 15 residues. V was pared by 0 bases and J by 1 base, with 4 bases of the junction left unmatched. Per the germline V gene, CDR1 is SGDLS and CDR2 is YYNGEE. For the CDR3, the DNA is TGTGCCAGCAGCGTAGAGGGGACAGCTTCCTACGAGCAGTACTTC. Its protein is CASSVEGTASYEQYF.

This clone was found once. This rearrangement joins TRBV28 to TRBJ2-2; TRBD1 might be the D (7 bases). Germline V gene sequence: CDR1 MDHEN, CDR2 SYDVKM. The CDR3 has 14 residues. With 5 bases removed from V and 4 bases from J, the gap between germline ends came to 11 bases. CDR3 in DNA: TGTGCCAGCAGTAGGGGGCGGGGCACCGGGGAGCTGTTTTTT. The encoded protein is CASSRGRGTGELFF.

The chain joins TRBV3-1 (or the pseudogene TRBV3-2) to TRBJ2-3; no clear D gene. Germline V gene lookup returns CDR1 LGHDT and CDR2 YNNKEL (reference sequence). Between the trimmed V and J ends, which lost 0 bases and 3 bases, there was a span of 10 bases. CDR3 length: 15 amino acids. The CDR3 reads CASSQDLLQTDTQYF. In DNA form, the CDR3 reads TGTGCCAGCAGCCAAGATCTGTTACAAACAGATACGCAGTATTTT.

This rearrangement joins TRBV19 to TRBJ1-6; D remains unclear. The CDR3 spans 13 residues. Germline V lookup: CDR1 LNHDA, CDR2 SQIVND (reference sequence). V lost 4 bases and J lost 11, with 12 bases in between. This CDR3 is CASSKLPIPPLHF. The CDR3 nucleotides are TGTGCCAGTAGTAAGCTGCCCATCCCACCCCTCCACTTT. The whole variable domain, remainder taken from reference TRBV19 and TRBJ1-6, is DGGITQSPKYLFRKEGQNVTLSCEQNLNHDAMYWYRQDPGQGLRLIYYSQIVNDFQKGDIAEGYSVSREKKESFPLTVTSAQKNPTAFYLCASSKLPIPPLHFGNGTRLTVT.

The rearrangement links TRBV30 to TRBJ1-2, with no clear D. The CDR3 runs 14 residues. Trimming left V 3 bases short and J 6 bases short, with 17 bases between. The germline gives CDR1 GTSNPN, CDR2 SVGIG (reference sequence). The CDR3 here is CAWSFLAGFHGYTF. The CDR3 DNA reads TGTGCCTGGAGCTTCCTGGCGGGGTTTCATGGCTACACCTTC.

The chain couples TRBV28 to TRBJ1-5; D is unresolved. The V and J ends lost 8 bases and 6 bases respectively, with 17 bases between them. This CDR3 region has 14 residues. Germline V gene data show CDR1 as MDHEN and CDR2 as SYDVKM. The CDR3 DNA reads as TGTGCCAGCCGGCCAGCGGACGGGTTTCAGCCCCAGCATTTT. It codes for CASRPADGFQPQHF.

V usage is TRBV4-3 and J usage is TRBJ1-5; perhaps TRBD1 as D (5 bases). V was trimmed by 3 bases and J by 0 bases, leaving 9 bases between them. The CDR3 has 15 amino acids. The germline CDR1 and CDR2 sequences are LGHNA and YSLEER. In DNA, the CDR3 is TGCGCCAGCAGCCAGGGGCTTAATAGCAATCAGCCCCAGCATTTT. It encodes CASSQGLNSNQPQHF.

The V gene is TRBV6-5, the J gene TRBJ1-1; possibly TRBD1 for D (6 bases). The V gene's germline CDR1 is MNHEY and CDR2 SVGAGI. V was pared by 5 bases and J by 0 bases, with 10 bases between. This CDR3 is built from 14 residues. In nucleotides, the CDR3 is TGTGCCAGCAGTAGGGGGGCCATGAACACTGAAGCTTTCTTT. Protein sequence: CASSRGAMNTEAFF.

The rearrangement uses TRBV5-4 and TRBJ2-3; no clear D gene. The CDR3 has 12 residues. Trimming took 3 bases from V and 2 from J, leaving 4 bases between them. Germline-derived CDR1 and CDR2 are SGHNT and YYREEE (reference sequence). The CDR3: CASSSYTDTQYF. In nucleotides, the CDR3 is TGTGCCAGCAGCTCATACACAGATACGCAGTATTTT.

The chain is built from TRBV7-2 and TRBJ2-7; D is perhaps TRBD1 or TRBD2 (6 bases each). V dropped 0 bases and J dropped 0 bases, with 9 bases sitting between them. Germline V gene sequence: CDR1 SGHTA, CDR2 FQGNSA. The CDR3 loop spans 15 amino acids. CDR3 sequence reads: CASSLAGGTSYEQYF. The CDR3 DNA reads TGTGCCAGCAGCTTAGCGGGGGGCACCTCCTACGAGCAGTACTTC. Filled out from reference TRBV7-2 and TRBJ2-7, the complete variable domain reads GAGVSQSPSNKVTEKGKDVELRCDPISGHTALYWYRQSLGQGLEFLIYFQGNSAPDKSGLPSDRFSAERTGGSVSTLTIQRTQQEDSAVYLCASSLAGGTSYEQYFGPGTRLTVT.

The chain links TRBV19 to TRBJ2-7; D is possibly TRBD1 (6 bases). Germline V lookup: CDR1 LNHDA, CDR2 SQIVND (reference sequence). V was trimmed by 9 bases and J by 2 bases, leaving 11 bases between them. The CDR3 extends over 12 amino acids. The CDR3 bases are TGTGCCAGCGCACAGGGCACCTACGAGCAGTACTTC. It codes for CASAQGTYEQYF.

In DNA form, the CDR3 reads TGTGCCAGCAGTTTAGACGGCCGGGAGACCCAGTACTTC. This gives the protein CASSLDGRETQYF. The chain has TRBV28 and TRBJ2-5, with no clear D. The CDR3 has 13 amino acids. CDR1 is MDHEN and CDR2 is SYDVKM in the germline V gene. V gave up 2 bases and J gave up 5 bases, with 9 bases separating them.

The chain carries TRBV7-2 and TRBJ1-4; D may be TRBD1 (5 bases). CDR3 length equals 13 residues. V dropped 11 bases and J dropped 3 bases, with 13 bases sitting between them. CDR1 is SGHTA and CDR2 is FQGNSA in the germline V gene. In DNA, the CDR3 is TGTGCCCTCGGCTGGGGCCCTAATGAAAAACTGTTTTTT. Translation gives CALGWGPNEKLFF.

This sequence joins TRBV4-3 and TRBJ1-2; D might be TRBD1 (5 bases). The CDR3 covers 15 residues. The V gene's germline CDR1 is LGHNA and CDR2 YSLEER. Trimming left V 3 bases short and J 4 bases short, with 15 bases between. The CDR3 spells CASSHPGETVYGYTF. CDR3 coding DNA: TGCGCCAGCAGCCACCCCGGGGAGACAGTCTATGGCTACACCTTC.

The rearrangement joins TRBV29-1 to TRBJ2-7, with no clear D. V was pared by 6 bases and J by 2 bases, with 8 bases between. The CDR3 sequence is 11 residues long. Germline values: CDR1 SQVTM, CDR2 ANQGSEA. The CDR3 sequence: CSVSRPYEQYF. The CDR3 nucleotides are TGCAGCGTCTCACGCCCCTACGAGCAGTACTTC.

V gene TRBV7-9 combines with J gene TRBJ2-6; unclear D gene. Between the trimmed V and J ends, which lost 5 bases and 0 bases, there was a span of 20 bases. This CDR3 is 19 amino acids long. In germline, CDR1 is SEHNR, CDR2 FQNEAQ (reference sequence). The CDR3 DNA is TGTGCCAGCAGCCCGACTTTGGCTGGCGGTAGCTCTGGGGCCAACGTCCTGACTTTC. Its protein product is CASSPTLAGGSSGANVLTF.

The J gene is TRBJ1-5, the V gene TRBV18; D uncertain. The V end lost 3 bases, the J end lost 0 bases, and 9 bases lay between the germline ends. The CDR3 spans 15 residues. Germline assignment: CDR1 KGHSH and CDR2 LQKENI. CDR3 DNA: TGTGCCAGCTCACCGCGACGCTATAGCAATCAGCCCCAGCATTTT. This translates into CASSPRRYSNQPQHF.

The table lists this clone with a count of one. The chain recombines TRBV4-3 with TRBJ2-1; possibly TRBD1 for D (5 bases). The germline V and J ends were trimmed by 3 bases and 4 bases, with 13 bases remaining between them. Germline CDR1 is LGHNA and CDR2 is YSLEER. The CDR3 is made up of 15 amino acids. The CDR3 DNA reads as TGCGCCAGCAGCCAGGGTCGAGCAGGGTACAATGAGCAGTTCTTC. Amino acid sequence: CASSQGRAGYNEQFF.

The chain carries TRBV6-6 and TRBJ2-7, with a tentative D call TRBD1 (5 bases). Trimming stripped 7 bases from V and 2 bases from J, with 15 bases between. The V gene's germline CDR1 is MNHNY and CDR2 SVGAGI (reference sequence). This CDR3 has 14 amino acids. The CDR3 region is CASKDNIPPYEQYF. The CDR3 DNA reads TGTGCCAGCAAGGACAATATACCACCCTACGAGCAGTACTTC.

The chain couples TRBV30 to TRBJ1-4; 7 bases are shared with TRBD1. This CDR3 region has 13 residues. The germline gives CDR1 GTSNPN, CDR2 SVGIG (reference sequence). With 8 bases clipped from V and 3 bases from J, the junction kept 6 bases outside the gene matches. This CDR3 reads CAVGQVANEKLFF. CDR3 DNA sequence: TGTGCCGTTGGACAGGTTGCTAATGAAAAACTGTTTTTT.

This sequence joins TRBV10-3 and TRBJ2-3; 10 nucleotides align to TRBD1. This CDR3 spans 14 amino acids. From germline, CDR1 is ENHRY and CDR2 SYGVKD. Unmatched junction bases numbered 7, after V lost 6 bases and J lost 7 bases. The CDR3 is CAISGTGADYTQYF. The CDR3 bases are TGTGCCATCAGCGGGACAGGGGCGGATTATACGCAGTATTTT.

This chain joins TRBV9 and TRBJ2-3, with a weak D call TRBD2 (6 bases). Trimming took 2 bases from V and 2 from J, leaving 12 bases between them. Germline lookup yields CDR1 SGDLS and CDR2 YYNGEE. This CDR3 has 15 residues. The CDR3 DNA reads TGTGCCAGCAGCGTGGGGGGACTCCCCACAGATACGCAGTATTTT. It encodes CASSVGGLPTDTQYF.